This TCR beta chain was profiled in a study of cytomegalovirus exposure and HLA in healthy donors. V was clipped by 5 bases and J by 5 bases, with 16 bases between them. Germline V gene data show CDR1 as SGHRS and CDR2 as YFSETQ. The CDR3 runs to 14 residues. The PCR had 60 Vbeta and 13 Jbeta primers. The protocol was immunoSEQ multiplex PCR, while the TCRdb copy is restricted to in-frame clones and leaves out a portion. Of approximately 140,000 clones listed, over 80% are singletons. The TCR originated in a boy younger than 18 in good health and CMV-seronegative. Sequencing used PBMCs. This chain connects TRBV5-1 to TRBJ1-2; D is undetermined. The CDR3 nucleotides read TGCGCCAGCAGACAAGACCAGGTTTGGTATGGCTACACCTTC. It is translated as CASRQDQVWYGYTF.